Sequencing of this T cell receptor beta chain was carried out in a study of shared clonotypes between healthy human individuals. Concerning this clone itself: Its antigen is not identified.

Study-level points and caveats: Sharing across four donors was highest in naive CD4 (roughly 5%) and lowest in memory CD8 (roughly 0.4%). Clonotypes shared by all four sorted-subset donors had higher generation probabilities than non-shared clonotypes. Rarefaction revealed incomplete sorted-subset sequencing despite large depth.

Germline V gives CDR1 SGHTA, CDR2 FQGNSA. Trimming stripped 3 bases from V and 1 base from J, with 12 bases between. The CDR3 is 15 residues long. Here immunoSEQ multiplex PCR was the method, and the copy in TCRdb shows in-frame clones only, minus some. The profile shows about 2 million clones, roughly 94% of them singletons. Cells designated naive CD8 were CD45RO-negative and were positively selected for CCR7, with terminally differentiated effector memory CD45RA+ cells excluded. The V gene is TRBV7-2, the J gene TRBJ1-1; D perhaps matches TRBD1 (6 bases). The material sequenced was naive CD8+ T cells sorted from blood. The origin of this receptor is a man between 18 and 29 years old in good health. CDR3 protein: CASSLMGQWNTEAFF. CDR3 DNA: TGTGCCAGCAGCTTGATGGGACAATGGAACACTGAAGCTTTCTTT.